The clone carrying this T cell receptor (beta chain) came up many times. The record originates from a study of HIV-infected children after antiretroviral therapy interruption. A 3' RACE protocol on RNA, with unique molecular identifiers, produced the TCR library. TCRdb re-derived calls from the 3' RACE reads in MiXCR, one entry per CDR3 protein. The sample lists about 83,000 distinct CDR3 sequences; less than 7% were seen once. CDR3 length: 15 residues. V was trimmed by 5 bases and J by 0 bases, leaving 8 bases between them. Germline CDR1 reads SGHTA; CDR2 reads FQGNSA. Treatment described: PENTA 11 planned treatment interruption arm or continuous ART arm.

The clonotype was recovered from a pool of human donors with HIV. The chain carries TRBV7-2 and TRBJ2-6, with D unclear. This material consisted of CD45RA+ CD4+ T cells from PBMCs, pooled from several time points, taken from a donor given antiretroviral therapy, either interrupted or continuous. Subset meaning: naive CD4+ CD45RA+ CD45RO- T cells. The CDR3 DNA follows: TGTGCCAGCAGCCAAATAAACTCTGGGGCCAACGTCCTGACTTTC. Translating it yields CASSQINSGANVLTF.